The 26 T cell receptor beta chains in this list originate from one sample, sequenced in a study of control samples from healthy donors and cancer patients. Profiling relied on immunoSEQ multiplex PCR, and the TCRdb table lists in-frame clones only, not all of them. The sample comprises roughly 170,000 clones, about 86% of which are singletons, and roughly 5% rests with the top ten. What was sequenced was blood. Source of these receptors: a woman aged 30 to 39 in good health.

This chain uses TRBV19 with TRBJ2-2; the match to TRBD1 covers 7 bases. Trimming took 5 bases from V and 7 from J; bases not matched to a gene: 10. Germline V gene data show CDR1 as LNHDA and CDR2 as SQIVND (reference sequence). There are 15 residues in the CDR3. In DNA, the CDR3 is TGTGCCAGTAGTTCACAGGGGAAGGGTGGCGGGGAGCTGTTTTTT. Its translation is CASSSQGKGGGELFF.

J is TRBJ2-1 and V is TRBV30; 7 positions match TRBD2. CDR1 and CDR2 from the germline V gene are GTSNPN and SVGIG (reference sequence). The ends lost 2 bases at V and 4 bases at J; junction bases unmatched: 2. The CDR3 has 13 amino acids. The CDR3 sequence is CAWSIGGYNEQFF. CDR3 coding DNA: TGTGCCTGGAGTATCGGGGGGTACAATGAGCAGTTCTTC.

The rearrangement uses TRBV9 and TRBJ1-4; tentative D call: TRBD1 (5 bases). The length of the CDR3 is 12 residues. The V end was cut by 7 bases, the J end by 7 bases, with 11 bases between. Germline CDR1 is SGDLS and CDR2 is YYNGEE. DNA of the CDR3: TGTGCCAGCTGCAGGGATGGTGAAAAACTGTTTTTT. As protein: CASCRDGEKLFF.

This chain's CDR3 is CASSFSGSYEQYF. For the CDR3, the DNA is TGTGCCAGCAGTTTTTCTGGGTCCTACGAGCAGTACTTC. This sequence joins TRBV12-3 or TRBV12-4 and TRBJ2-7; D gene ambiguous. Trimming cost V 3 bases and J 1 base, with 7 bases left between them. CDR3 size: 13 residues.

V usage is TRBV4-1 and J usage is TRBJ2-5, with 8 bases identical to TRBD2. The length of the CDR3 is 16 residues. Germline assignment: CDR1 MGHRA and CDR2 YSYEKL. Trimming took 0 bases from V and 4 from J; bases not matched to a gene: 7. The DNA of the CDR3 is TGCGCCAGCAGCCAAGACGGGAGGGCCAGTGGAGAGACCCAGTACTTC. Translation: CASSQDGRASGETQYF.

This chain uses TRBV2 with TRBJ1-1; 8 bases are a match to TRBD1. The CDR3 is 14 amino acids. Per the germline V gene, CDR1 is SNHLY and CDR2 is FYNNEI. J gave up 1 base and V 6 bases, and 4 bases lay outside the gene matches. The CDR3 DNA follows: TGTGCCAGCAGCCTCGGACAGGGGAACACTGAAGCTTTCTTT. Translation gives CASSLGQGNTEAFF.

This chain links TRBV18 with TRBJ2-3; TRBD2 agrees at 10 bases. Trimming cost V 4 bases and J 0 bases; bases outside gene matches: 4. CDR3 size: 16 residues. Germline assignment: CDR1 KGHSH and CDR2 LQKENI. The CDR3 is CASSLVAGGSTDTQYF. The DNA for the CDR3 is TGTGCCAGCTCACTCGTAGCGGGGGGAAGCACAGATACGCAGTATTTT.

V gene TRBV12-3 or TRBV12-4 combines with J gene TRBJ1-6; D gene ambiguous. The CDR3 totals 12 residues. Trimming left V 6 bases short and J 9 bases short, with 9 bases between. CDR3 bases: TGTGCCAGCAGCGATTGGGGTTCACCCCTCCACTTT. Translated, it gives CASSDWGSPLHF.

The chain carries TRBV5-1 and TRBJ1-4; D unclear. Trimming shortened V by 2 bases and J by 6 bases, and 8 bases separated the two germline ends. This CDR3 contains 13 residues. CDR1 and CDR2 from the germline V gene are SGHRS and YFSETQ. CDR3 coding DNA: TGCGCCAGCAGCTTCACACAAGATGAAAAACTGTTTTTT. It yields the protein CASSFTQDEKLFF.

The chain joins TRBV6-5 to TRBJ2-5; possibly TRBD1 for D (5 bases). Trimming cost V 11 bases and J 1 base, with 20 bases left between them. The CDR3 spans 15 residues. Germline loops: CDR1 MNHEY, CDR2 SVGAGI. CDR3 bases: TGTGCCGGGAAAAGGGGAATCAGACCCCAAGAGACCCAGTACTTC. Translating gives CAGKRGIRPQETQYF.

The V call is TRBV29-1, the J call TRBJ2-7, with 8 bases lining up with TRBD2. The CDR3 is 13 amino acids. From germline, CDR1 is SQVTM and CDR2 ANQGSEA. Trimming at V came to 4 bases and at J to 0 bases, leaving 2 bases not matched to a gene. CDR3 DNA sequence: TGCAGCGTTGGAAGCGGGAGCTCCTACGAGCAGTACTTC. Its translation: CSVGSGSSYEQYF.

The chain employs TRBV15 and TRBJ1-1; D gene ambiguous. Germline CDR1 reads LNHNV; CDR2 reads YYDKDF (reference sequence). V was shortened by 2 bases and J by 1 base, with 17 bases between the two germline ends. The CDR3 spans 17 residues. DNA for the CDR3: TGTGCCACCAGCAGATTTTTAACAGAAGGAAAGAACACTGAAGCTTTCTTT. Amino acid sequence: CATSRFLTEGKNTEAFF.

The chain has TRBV19 and TRBJ1-2; TRBD1 matches at 7 bases. J gave up 3 bases and V 4 bases, and 5 bases lay outside the gene matches. The CDR3 runs to 14 residues. Germline V gene lookup returns CDR1 LNHDA and CDR2 SQIVND (reference sequence). CDR3 bases: TGTGCCAGTAGTACCGGGGACAGTGACTATGGCTACACCTTC. This translates into CASSTGDSDYGYTF.

This clone was counted a single time. The V gene is TRBV5-4, the J gene TRBJ2-3, with 11 bases aligning to TRBD2. CDR1 is SGHNT, CDR2 YYREEE, per germline (reference sequence). Trimming removed 4 bases from V and 5 bases from J; junction bases left unmatched: 9. This CDR3 is built from 16 residues. In DNA form, the CDR3 reads TGTGCCAGCAGCGCCAGACTAGCGGGGAGCTTAGATACGCAGTATTTT. This gives the protein CASSARLAGSLDTQYF.

The chain employs TRBV19 and TRBJ2-7; D not certain. The CDR3 runs to 14 residues. Between the trimmed V and J ends, which lost 2 bases and 2 bases, there was a span of 10 bases. CDR1 is LNHDA and CDR2 is SQIVND in the germline V gene (reference sequence). CDR3 nucleotides: TGTGCCAGTAGTATACTCGGGCGGACCTACGAGCAGTACTTC. It codes for CASSILGRTYEQYF. The variable domain in full, completed from reference TRBV19 and TRBJ2-7, reads DGGITQSPKYLFRKEGQNVTLSCEQNLNHDAMYWYRQDPGQGLRLIYYSQIVNDFQKGDIAEGYSVSREKKESFPLTVTSAQKNPTAFYLCASSILGRTYEQYFGPGTRLTVT.

The J gene is TRBJ2-5, the V gene TRBV7-9; 7 nucleotides agree with TRBD1. The CDR3 extends over 15 amino acids. Germline CDR1 is SEHNR and CDR2 is FQNEAQ (reference sequence). J lost 4 bases, V lost 3 bases, and 8 bases had no gene match. The CDR3 DNA follows: TGTGCCAGCAGCTTTTCGACAGGGCGCGGAGAGACCCAGTACTTC. Amino acid sequence: CASSFSTGRGETQYF.

The chain couples TRBV5-8 to TRBJ2-7; D is possibly TRBD1 or TRBD2 (6 bases each). Trimming removed 2 bases from V and 7 bases from J, with 10 bases in between. This CDR3 spans 12 amino acids. Germline values: CDR1 SGHTS, CDR2 YDEGEE. In DNA form, the CDR3 reads TGTGCCAGCAGCTTTCGAGGGGGGGAGCAGTACTTC. This gives the protein CASSFRGGEQYF.

The chain recombines TRBV19 with TRBJ2-5; 9 bases fit TRBD1. V lost 5 bases to trimming and J lost 4 bases; unmatched junction nucleotides: 5. The CDR3 length is 14 residues. The V gene's germline CDR1 is LNHDA and CDR2 SQIVND (reference sequence). CDR3 in amino acids: CASSPGGQGETQYF. The CDR3 DNA follows: TGTGCCAGTAGTCCGGGGGGACAGGGAGAGACCCAGTACTTC.

The gene calls are TRBV7-2 and TRBJ2-3, with D perhaps TRBD1 (6 bases). The germline V gene has CDR1 SGHTA and CDR2 FQGNSA. V lost 5 bases to trimming and J lost 5 bases, with 20 bases between them. This CDR3 spans 16 amino acids. The CDR3 DNA reads as TGTGCCAGCAGCGTCTGGTTGGGGGCCGTGGGAGATACGCAGTATTTT. This sequence encodes CASSVWLGAVGDTQYF.

This clone has just a few counts. In nucleotides, the CDR3 is TGTGCCAGCAGTTATGCCCCCGGGGGGGAGCAGTACGTC. It encodes CASSYAPGGEQYV. This chain joins TRBV27 and TRBJ2-7, with 7 bases aligning to TRBD2. This CDR3 has 13 residues. Germline-derived CDR1 and CDR2 are MNHEY and SMNVEV (reference sequence). V shed 4 bases and J 7 bases; nucleotides not matched to a gene: 7.

The V and J genes are TRBV5-1 and TRBJ1-1; unclear D gene. The CDR3 spans 15 residues. V shed 0 bases and J shed 0 bases, with 9 bases lying between them. The germline V gene encodes CDR1 SGHRS and CDR2 YFSETQ. The CDR3 reads CASSLDGVMNTEAFF. For the CDR3, the DNA is TGCGCCAGCAGCTTGGACGGTGTCATGAACACTGAAGCTTTCTTT.

This chain connects TRBV13 to TRBJ1-6; 8 bases align to TRBD1. With 6 bases clipped from V and 6 bases from J, the junction kept 10 bases outside the gene matches. The CDR3 runs 16 residues. Germline loops: CDR1 PRHDT, CDR2 FYEKMQ (reference sequence). The CDR3 coding sequence is TGTGCCAGCAGACCCAGACAGGGGCTGGGTAATTCACCCCTCCACTTT. This codes for CASRPRQGLGNSPLHF.

The J gene is TRBJ2-7, the V gene TRBV4-2, with 10 bases that match TRBD2. The J segment lost 7 bases and the V segment lost 7 bases, leaving 10 bases of the junction unmatched. Per the germline V gene, CDR1 is LGHNA and CDR2 is YNFKEQ. This CDR3 has 14 amino acids. The CDR3 DNA follows: TGTGCCAGCAACGCAGCGGGAGGGCCAGGAGAGCAGTACTTC. Its translation is CASNAAGGPGEQYF.

This rearrangement joins TRBV7-9 to TRBJ1-1; D is undetermined. V was cut by 5 bases and J by 3 bases, with 4 bases left in between. The CDR3 length is 11 residues. Germline CDR1 is SEHNR and CDR2 is FQNEAQ (reference sequence). The CDR3 region has the DNA TGTGCCAGCAGCCTAGACACTGAAGCTTTCTTT. Its protein product is CASSLDTEAFF.

V usage is TRBV7-9 and J usage is TRBJ2-2; D is uncertain. The V end lost 4 bases, the J end lost 6 bases, and 27 bases lay between the germline ends. This CDR3 is 19 amino acids long. Germline values: CDR1 SEHNR, CDR2 FQNEAQ (reference sequence). The CDR3 loop is CASSSSVVSGDLRSGELFF. In nucleotides, the CDR3 is TGTGCCAGCAGCTCCTCCGTCGTCAGTGGAGACCTGAGGTCCGGGGAGCTGTTTTTT.

V gene TRBV6-6 combines with J gene TRBJ1-2, with a weak D call TRBD1 (6 bases). The CDR3 has 12 amino acids. V was cut by 1 base and J by 8 bases, with 8 bases left in between. Germline V CDR1 and CDR2: MNHNY, SVGAGI (reference sequence). CDR3 amino acids: CASSYYQGGYTF. The DNA for the CDR3 is TGTGCCAGCAGTTACTATCAGGGGGGCTACACCTTC.